This T cell receptor beta chain is drawn from a study of blood T cell repertoires in COVID-19. The data were produced by immunoSEQ multiplex PCR, yet TCRdb's version contains in-frame clones alone and is incomplete. The sample lists more than 95,000 clones; 81% were seen once. A single count supports this clone. Germline CDR1 MNHEY, CDR2 SVGAGI. J was trimmed by 3 bases and V by 2 bases; bases with no gene match: 4. CDR3 size: 15 residues. Sample: peripheral blood. The chain combines TRBV6-5 with TRBJ2-3, with 8 bases that match TRBD2. This clonotype was obtained from a woman in her 70s with acute or convalescent COVID-19. The CDR3 region is CASSYRGGITDTQYF. The CDR3 DNA sequence: TGTGCCAGCAGTTACCGCGGGGGGATTACAGATACGCAGTATTTT.